Reported below is one TCR beta chain. The sample holds many counts of this clonotype. Its antigen target is currently unknown. Base qualities are not provided; no much larger clone lies one nucleotide away. This entry comes from a study of CD8 T cells in ankylosing spondylitis (dated by TCRdb to 2015 to 2018). In the study overall: T cell receptor beta repertoires were profiled in healthy donors and ankylosing spondylitis patients so that disease-linked TCR variants could be found. Peripheral blood was sampled, and synovial fluid was additionally collected from ankylosing spondylitis patients. In total, the full study cohort was made up of some 110 healthy donors and 25 or so ankylosing spondylitis patients. Beyond this particular receptor, the publication reports: In peripheral blood, the disease-linked clones were found at relatively low frequencies and had a CD8+ phenotype. Blood from ankylosing spondylitis patients appeared to be characterized by a TCR beta motif composed of about eight highly homologous amino acid variants. Some TCR beta motif variants had previously been reported in synovial fluid and blood of reactive arthritis patients, which suggested common disease-initiation mechanisms. The disease-linked clones were reported to be significantly enriched in matched synovial fluid samples from ankylosing spondylitis patients.

TCRdb lists the instrument as Illumina HiSeq 2500. Quantitative 5'-RACE with molecular barcodes was the method used to prepare the TCR beta libraries. In the source study's methods: To identify disease-linked TCR variants, a new computational method was used, one built on a probabilistic model of VDJ rearrangement. TCRdb redid the processing of the public reads, applying fastp at Q25 and MiXCR, and retained in-frame beta chains. Every entry covers one CDR3 protein and lists the most common genes and DNA from its rows. The V and J calls, along with clone size, are taken from TCRdb and not from the paper's own processing. The sample data list fewer than 350,000 distinct CDR3 sequences, and around a tenth of these were observed just once. The ten largest account for roughly a tenth of the sample. V gives up 7 bases and J gives up 1 base, and the segment between their germline ends measures 16 bases. Via the germline V gene, CDR1 is SQVTM and CDR2 ANQGSEA. There are 14 amino acids in the CDR3, from cysteine to phenylalanine inclusive. CDR3 DNA only is kept here, 42 bases in frame from base 1.

Material for sequencing was blood, either unsorted or a sorted T cell fraction (not recorded which). The source is a female donor with ankylosing spondylitis or in good health (not recorded which). The chain employs TRBV29-1 and TRBJ1-1, with the D gene uncertain. The DNA sequence follows: TGCAGCGCAGTAACTGAACAATCGAACACTGAAGCTTTCTTT. Its coded protein is CSAVTEQSNTEAFF.